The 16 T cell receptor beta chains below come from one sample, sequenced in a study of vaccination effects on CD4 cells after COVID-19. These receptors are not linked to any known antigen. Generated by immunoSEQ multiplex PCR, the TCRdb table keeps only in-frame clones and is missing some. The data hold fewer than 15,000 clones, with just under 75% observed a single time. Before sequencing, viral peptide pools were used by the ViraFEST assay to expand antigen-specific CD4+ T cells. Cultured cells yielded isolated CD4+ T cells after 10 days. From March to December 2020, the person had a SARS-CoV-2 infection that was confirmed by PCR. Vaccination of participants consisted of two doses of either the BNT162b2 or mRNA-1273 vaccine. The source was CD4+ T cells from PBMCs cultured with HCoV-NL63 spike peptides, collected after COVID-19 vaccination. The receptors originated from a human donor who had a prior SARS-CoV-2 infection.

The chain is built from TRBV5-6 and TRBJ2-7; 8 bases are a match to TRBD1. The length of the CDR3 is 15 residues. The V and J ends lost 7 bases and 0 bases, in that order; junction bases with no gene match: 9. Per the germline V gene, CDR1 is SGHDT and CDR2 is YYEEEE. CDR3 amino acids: CASGRQGTSSYEQYF. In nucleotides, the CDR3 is TGTGCCAGCGGAAGACAGGGGACGAGCTCCTACGAGCAGTACTTC.

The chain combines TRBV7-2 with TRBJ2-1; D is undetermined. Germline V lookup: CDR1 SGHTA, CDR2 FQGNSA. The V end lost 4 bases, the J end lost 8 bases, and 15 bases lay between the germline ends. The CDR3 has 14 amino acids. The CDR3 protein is CASSSVRSHHEQFF. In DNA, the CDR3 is TGTGCCAGCAGCTCCGTCCGCAGCCACCATGAGCAGTTCTTC.

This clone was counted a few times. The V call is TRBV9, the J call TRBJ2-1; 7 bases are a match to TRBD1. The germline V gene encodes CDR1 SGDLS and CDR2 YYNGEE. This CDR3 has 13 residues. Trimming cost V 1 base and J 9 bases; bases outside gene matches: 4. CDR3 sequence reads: CASSVYPGGEQFF. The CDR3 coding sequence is TGTGCCAGCAGCGTATATCCAGGGGGTGAGCAGTTCTTC.

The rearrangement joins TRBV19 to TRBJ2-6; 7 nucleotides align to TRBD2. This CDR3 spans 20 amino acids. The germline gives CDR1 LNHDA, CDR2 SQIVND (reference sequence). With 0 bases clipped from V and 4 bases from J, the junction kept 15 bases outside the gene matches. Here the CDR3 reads CASSIDLPWGGSLGANVLTF. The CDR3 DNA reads TGTGCCAGTAGTATAGATCTTCCCTGGGGGGGGTCTCTCGGGGCCAACGTCCTGACTTTC.

CDR3 residues: CASSPKGDSGGAGETQYF. CDR3 nucleotides: TGTGCCAGCAGCCCGAAGGGGGATAGCGGGGGGGCTGGAGAGACCCAGTACTTC. V and J are TRBV13 and TRBJ2-5; the match to TRBD2 covers 11 bases. Unmatched junction bases numbered 15, after V lost 5 bases and J lost 4 bases. Germline V gives CDR1 PRHDT, CDR2 FYEKMQ (reference sequence). The CDR3 is made up of 18 amino acids.

CDR3 bases: TGTGCTAGTGGTTTTTCGACAGGGGCTAATTCACCCCTCCACTTT. Encoded protein: CASGFSTGANSPLHF. The chain uses TRBV12-5 and TRBJ1-6; 8 bases are a match to TRBD1. With V trimmed by 3 bases and J by 6 bases, 4 bases remained unmatched. CDR1 and CDR2 from the germline V gene are LGHNT and FRNRAP. The CDR3 sequence is 15 residues long.

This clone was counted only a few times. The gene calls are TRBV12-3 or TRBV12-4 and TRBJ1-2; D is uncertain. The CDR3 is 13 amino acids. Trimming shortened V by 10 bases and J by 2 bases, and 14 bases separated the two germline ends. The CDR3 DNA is TGTGCCACGAAGTCCCGGGTCAACTATGGCTACACCTTC. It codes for CATKSRVNYGYTF.

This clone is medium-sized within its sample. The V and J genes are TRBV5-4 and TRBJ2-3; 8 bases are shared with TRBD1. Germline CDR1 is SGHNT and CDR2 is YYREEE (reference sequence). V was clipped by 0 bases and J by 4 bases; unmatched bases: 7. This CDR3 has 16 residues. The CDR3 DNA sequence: TGTGCCAGCAGCTTGGGGGGCAGGGGGCGGGCAGATACGCAGTATTTT. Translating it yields CASSLGGRGRADTQYF.

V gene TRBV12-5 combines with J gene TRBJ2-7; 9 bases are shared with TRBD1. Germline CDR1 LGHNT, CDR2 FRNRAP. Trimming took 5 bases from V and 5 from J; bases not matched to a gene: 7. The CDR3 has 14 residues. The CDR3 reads CASGAGDRDHEQYF. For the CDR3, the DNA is TGTGCTAGTGGTGCTGGGGACAGGGACCACGAGCAGTACTTC.

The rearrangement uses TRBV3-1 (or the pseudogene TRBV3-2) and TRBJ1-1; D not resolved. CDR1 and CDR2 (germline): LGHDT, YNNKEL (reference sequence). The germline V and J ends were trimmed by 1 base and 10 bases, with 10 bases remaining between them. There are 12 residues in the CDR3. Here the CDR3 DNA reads TGTGCCAGCAGCCAAGCCCCCGGGGTAGCTTTCTTT. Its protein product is CASSQAPGVAFF.

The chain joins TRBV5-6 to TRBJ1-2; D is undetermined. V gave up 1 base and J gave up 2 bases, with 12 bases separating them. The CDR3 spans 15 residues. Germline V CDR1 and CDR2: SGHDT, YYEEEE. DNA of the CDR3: TGTGCCAGCAGCTTGCTGGAGGCGGGGAACTATGGCTACACCTTC. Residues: CASSLLEAGNYGYTF.

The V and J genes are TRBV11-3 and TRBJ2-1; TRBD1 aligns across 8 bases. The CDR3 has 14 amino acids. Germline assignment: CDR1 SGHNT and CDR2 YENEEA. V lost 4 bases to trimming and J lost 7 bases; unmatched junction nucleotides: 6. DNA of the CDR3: TGTGCCAGCAGCTACCGGGGACAGGATAATGAGCAGTTCTTC. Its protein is CASSYRGQDNEQFF.

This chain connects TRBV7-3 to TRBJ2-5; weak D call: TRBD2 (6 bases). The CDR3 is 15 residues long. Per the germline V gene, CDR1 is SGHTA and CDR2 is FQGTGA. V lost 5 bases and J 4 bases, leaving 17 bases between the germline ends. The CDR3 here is CASSPGGRGTETQYF. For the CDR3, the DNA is TGTGCCAGCAGCCCCGGGGGACGGGGTACAGAGACCCAGTACTTC.

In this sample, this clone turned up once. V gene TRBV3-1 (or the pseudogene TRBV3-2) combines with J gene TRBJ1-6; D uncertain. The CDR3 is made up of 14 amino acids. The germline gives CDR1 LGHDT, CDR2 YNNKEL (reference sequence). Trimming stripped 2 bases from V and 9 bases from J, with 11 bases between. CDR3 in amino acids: CASSQSGYGSPLHF. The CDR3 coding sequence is TGTGCCAGCAGCCAATCTGGGTACGGTTCACCCCTCCACTTT.

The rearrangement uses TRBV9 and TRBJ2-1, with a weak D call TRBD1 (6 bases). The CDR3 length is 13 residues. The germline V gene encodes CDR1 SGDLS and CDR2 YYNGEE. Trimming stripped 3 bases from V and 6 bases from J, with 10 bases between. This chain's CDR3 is CASSADRSNEQFF. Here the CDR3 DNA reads TGTGCCAGCAGCGCGGACAGATCCAATGAGCAGTTCTTC.

The CDR3 nucleotides are TGTGCCAGTAGTCTCATCTCTGGGGCTAGCGGGGGAACCGGGGAGCTGTTTTTT. Its protein is CASSLISGASGGTGELFF. This chain joins TRBV19 and TRBJ2-2, with 10 bases lining up with TRBD2. The CDR3 sequence is 18 residues long. J lost 5 bases, V lost 5 bases, and 14 bases had no gene match. In germline, CDR1 is LNHDA, CDR2 SQIVND (reference sequence). The variable domain in full, with the rest retrieved from reference TRBV19 and TRBJ2-2, is DGGITQSPKYLFRKEGQNVTLSCEQNLNHDAMYWYRQDPGQGLRLIYYSQIVNDFQKGDIAEGYSVSREKKESFPLTVTSAQKNPTAFYLCASSLISGASGGTGELFFGEGSRLTVL.